A single T cell receptor beta chain is shown here with its context. Germline V gene lookup returns CDR1 LNHDA and CDR2 SQIVND (reference sequence). V was pared by 7 bases and J by 0 bases, with 13 bases between. The CDR3 is 15 amino acids. This specimen comes from a study of cytomegalovirus exposure and HLA in healthy donors. PCR used 60 Vbeta primers and 13 Jbeta primers. The assay was immunoSEQ multiplex PCR, and TCRdb's table has in-frame clones only and misses some. In the table there are fewer than 200,000 clones, approximately 71% of which are singletons. This sequence originates from a girl between 10 and 17 years old in good health and CMV-seronegative. The chain recombines TRBV19 with TRBJ2-1, with a tentative D call TRBD1 (5 bases). Material: PBMCs. The CDR3 coding sequence is TGTGCCAGTACCCAAGACAGAAGCTCCTACAATGAGCAGTTCTTC. Amino acid sequence: CASTQDRSSYNEQFF.